This TCR beta chain was sequenced in a study of cytomegalovirus exposure and HLA in healthy donors. Primers for the PCR totalled 60 Vbeta and 13 Jbeta. As processed by the authors: Roughly 11 million shared chains were among the roughly 78 million unique TCR beta chains that a later analysis counted. Some clones are missing from TCRdb's copy, which holds only in-frame ones; the method was immunoSEQ multiplex PCR. The V and J calls and clone size are taken from that table; D and trimming were inferred from the DNA. The table has some 100,000 clones, roughly 76% seen once; the top ten hold 7% to 9%. The CDR3 extends over 14 amino acids. Trimming removed 4 bases at V and 3 bases at J, with 11 bases between. Germline V gene data show CDR1 as SGHKS and CDR2 as YYEKEE (reference sequence).

The chain joins TRBV5-5 to TRBJ1-3, with D maybe TRBD1 (6 bases). This sequence originates from a woman aged 45 to 65 in good health and CMV-seropositive. Specimen: PBMCs. The CDR3 region has the DNA TGTGCCAGCAGCCACGCAGGGGTTGGAAACACCATATATTTT. Its translation: CASSHAGVGNTIYF.